The sequence of this T cell receptor (beta chain) was determined in a study of siplizumab effects on memory and regulatory T cells. Overall study findings and caveats: Naive T cells looked more diverse than memory cells and looked like major alloresponse contributors.

This CDR3 has 17 amino acids. For this clone: Antigen specificity is unknown.

Assay used: immunoSEQ multiplex PCR; TCRdb lists only in-frame clones, some missing. The sample has about 100,000 clones, about 95% seen once. Sequenced input: Tregs sorted from blood. This receptor was identified in a human donor in good health. The chain joins TRBV21-1 to TRBJ2-7; the DNA was not used to check the table's D call, TRBD2. TRBV21-1 is a pseudogene. CDR3 sequence (DNA): TGTGCCAGCAGCAAACGATGGGCGGGACTAGCGGACTACGAGCAGTACTTC. It yields the protein CASSKRWAGLADYEQYF.